This T cell receptor beta chain appears in the sequencing data of a study of CD8+CD57+ T cells in acquired aplastic anemia. General study findings and limits: CD8+ Simpson's diversity showed no significant patient-control difference. Twenty-nine CD8+ CDR3 sequences were shared between patients and controls.

This CDR3 is 13 amino acids long. Germline V CDR1 and CDR2: SNHLY, FYNNEI. As concerns this clonotype: Antigen unknown. A junction end diverges from the germline sequence, so it may reflect a read error.

The use of genomic DNA as template underpinned the TCR beta VDJ and CDR3 profiling. TCRdb reprocessed the reads via MiXCR and lists one record per CDR3 protein. The sample shows hundreds of thousands of distinct CDR3 sequences, 55% to 70% of them seen only once. The TCR sequence derives from a human donor in good health, serving as a control. The chain joins TRBV2 to TRBJ1-6; D perhaps matches TRBD1 (6 bases). The material sequenced was sorted CD4+, CD8+, or CD8+CD57+ T cells (not recorded which) from PBMCs. Here the CDR3 reads CASSVEGESPLYF. CDR3 sequence (DNA): TGTGCCAGCAGTGTAGAGGGGGAATCACCCCTGTACTTT. Drawing the rest from reference TRBV2 and TRBJ1-6, the complete variable domain is EPEVTQTPSHQVTQMGQEVILRCVPISNHLYFYWYRQILGQKVEFLVSFYNNEISEKSEIFDDQFSVERPDGSNFTLKIRSTKLEDSAMYFCASSVEGESPLYFGNGTRLTVT.